The 9 T cell receptor beta chains in this list originate from one sample, sequenced in a study of PD-L1 blockade in urothelial cancer. TCRdb's copy holds only in-frame clones and misses some; the assay was immunoSEQ multiplex PCR. The top ten clones hold 0.7% to 0.9% of a sample with tens of thousands of clones, 91% of them seen once. Time point reported: peripheral blood 6 weeks after treatment start. The sequencing here drew on PBMCs, taken around atezolizumab (anti-PD-L1) treatment. The receptors here all came from a woman older than 75 with urothelial cancer.

The rearrangement links TRBV2 to TRBJ1-2; D gene ambiguous. The CDR3 covers 13 residues. Trimming pared 4 bases from V and 4 bases from J, leaving 10 bases between. Germline CDR1 SNHLY, CDR2 FYNNEI. CDR3 DNA: TGTGCCAGCAGTGGCACACCTCCCTATGGCTACACCTTC. It is translated as CASSGTPPYGYTF.

V is TRBV7-9 and J is TRBJ2-3; no definite D call. Deletions cut 5 bases from V and 3 bases from J, with 3 bases between. The CDR3 extends over 11 amino acids. Germline V gene sequence: CDR1 SEHNR, CDR2 FQNEAQ (reference sequence). CDR3 region: CASSATDTQYF. The CDR3, as DNA: TGTGCCAGCAGCGCGACAGATACGCAGTATTTT.

The chain links TRBV9 to TRBJ1-1, with 8 bases fitting TRBD1. The V and J ends lost 4 bases and 3 bases, in that order; junction bases with no gene match: 2. Germline V CDR1 and CDR2: SGDLS, YYNGEE. This CDR3 region has 13 residues. Here the CDR3 DNA reads TGTGCCAGCAGCCCACAGGGGGACACTGAAGCTTTCTTT. Translating gives CASSPQGDTEAFF.

Only one count was recorded for this clone. The J gene is TRBJ1-1, the V gene TRBV6-4; the D gene is possibly TRBD1 (6 bases). The CDR3 sequence is 17 residues long. Between the trimmed V and J ends, which lost 0 bases and 5 bases, there was a span of 19 bases. CDR1 is MRHNA and CDR2 is SNTAGT in the germline V gene. This chain's CDR3 is CASSDSRTDSLGTEAFF. CDR3 in DNA: TGTGCCAGCAGTGACTCTCGGACAGACTCCTTGGGGACTGAAGCTTTCTTT.

This chain uses TRBV18 with TRBJ2-1, with a weak D call TRBD2 (6 bases). The V end was cut by 0 bases, the J end by 12 bases, with 15 bases between. The CDR3 runs 14 residues. Germline CDR1 KGHSH, CDR2 LQKENI. CDR3 protein: CASSPPGGETGQFF. The CDR3 coding sequence is TGTGCCAGCTCACCACCCGGAGGGGAAACGGGGCAGTTCTTC.

The CDR3 here is CASSLVPLTANYGYTF. DNA for the CDR3: TGCGCCAGCAGCTTGGTCCCATTGACAGCTAACTATGGCTACACCTTC. The J gene is TRBJ1-2, the V gene TRBV5-1; the D gene is possibly TRBD1 (5 bases). The germline CDR1 and CDR2 sequences are SGHRS and YFSETQ. The CDR3 consists of 16 residues. The V and J ends lost 0 bases and 0 bases respectively, with 12 bases between them.

The CDR3 sequence is CASRWDTDTEAFF. CDR3 nucleotide sequence: TGTGCCAGTCGATGGGACACAGACACTGAAGCTTTCTTT. V gene TRBV14 combines with J gene TRBJ1-1; the D gene is possibly TRBD1 (6 bases). The CDR3 extends over 13 amino acids. Trimming cost V 9 bases and J 3 bases, with 14 bases left between them. Germline V gene lookup returns CDR1 SGHDN and CDR2 FVKESK.

Only a few counts were recorded for this clone. The J gene is TRBJ1-5, the V gene TRBV6-1; the D is unclear. The germline CDR1 and CDR2 sequences are MNHNS and SASEGT. The CDR3 totals 14 residues. V lost 3 bases and J 2 bases, leaving 8 bases between the germline ends. The CDR3 loop reads CASSDNLGNQPQHF. The CDR3 DNA reads TGTGCCAGCAGTGATAATCTCGGCAATCAGCCCCAGCATTTT.

The V call is TRBV5-1, the J call TRBJ1-3; no definite D call. The CDR3 spans 16 residues. With 4 bases removed from V and 0 bases from J, the gap between germline ends came to 14 bases. In germline, CDR1 is SGHRS, CDR2 YFSETQ. As DNA, the CDR3 is TGCGCCAGCAGCCCGGGCCCGGCGGGCTCTGGAAACACCATATATTTT. As protein: CASSPGPAGSGNTIYF.